The 2 T cell receptor beta chains given below trace back to one sample, sequenced in a study of OX40 agonist ivuxolimab in advanced cancers. Data came from immunoSEQ multiplex PCR; TCRdb stores just in-frame clones and leaves some out. The table shows about 20,000 clones, with 85% to 90% occurring only once. Sequenced here: CD4+ or CD8+ T cells sorted from blood, sampled in a trial of the OX40 agonist ivuxolimab. Receptor source: an adult with an advanced solid tumor such as melanoma, head and neck, liver or kidney cancer.

The chain links TRBV6-5 to TRBJ2-7; TRBD1 matches at 8 bases. J gave up 11 bases and V 4 bases, and 4 bases lay outside the gene matches. CDR3 length: 11 residues. Germline V gene sequence: CDR1 MNHEY, CDR2 SVGAGI. The CDR3 reads CASSFETGEYF. The CDR3 DNA follows: TGTGCCAGCAGTTTCGAGACAGGGGAGTACTTC.

The chain carries TRBV15 and TRBJ2-3, with unresolved D. This CDR3 is built from 15 residues. Germline values: CDR1 LNHNV, CDR2 YYDKDF (reference sequence). V was clipped by 2 bases and J by 1 base, with 10 bases between them. The CDR3 DNA reads TGTGCCACCAGCAGACTCCCTCGAGGCACAGATACGCAGTATTTT. Amino acid sequence: CATSRLPRGTDTQYF.